This T cell receptor (beta chain) was identified during a study of monozygotic twins with inflammatory bowel disease (dated by TCRdb to about 2019). Looking at the study overall: The complete study included approximately 28 monozygotic twin pairs: 19 IBD-discordant Danish pairs and nine German pairs, of which four were IBD-concordant and five were IBD-discordant. The search for disease-associated traits relied mainly on comparing IBD patients with their genetically identical healthy co-twins within discordant pairs. Each individual had, on average, about 151 000 unique TCRalpha sequences and 181 000 unique TCRbeta sequences available for analysis.

A 2.5 ml peripheral blood sample was drawn into PAXgene tubes per donor and stored at -80°C. Without any T cell sorting, total RNA was extracted from whole blood using the PAXgene blood miRNA kit on an automated QIAcube. Deep TCRalpha and TCRbeta repertoire profiling with unique molecular barcoding was performed on peripheral blood of monozygotic twin pairs concordant or discordant for inflammatory bowel disease. Smoking habits were recorded for all twin pairs, with individuals classified as current, former or never smokers. Inclusive of the bounding cysteine and phenylalanine, the CDR3 is 16 residues long. This entry has no DNA. Overall study results and their limits: Repertoire similarity did not differ between concordant and discordant twins, which could be due to limited statistical power. Compared with healthy twins, IBD patients had fewer clonotypes in common with other individuals, a difference most pronounced in patients showing signs of disease activity. No single strong signal or clonotype linked to IBD turned up in the results, so the idea that one exists was not supported. Because patients received different immunosuppressive treatments, the repertoires may have picked up extra background noise and variability between individuals. Measured by the inverse Simpson index, TCRbeta repertoire diversity was lower in IBD patients than in their healthy co-twins. The analysis was unable to tell different T cell subtypes apart.

The receptor library was made with 5' RACE. For each TCR library, 3,000 to 4,000 ng of total RNA was used. For each sample, cDNA synthesis with SMARTScribe reverse transcriptase was split into eight separate reactions. During cDNA synthesis, unique molecular identifiers containing a 6-nucleotide sample barcode were introduced by template switching. TCRalpha and TCRbeta cDNA was amplified by two nested PCRs of around 16 and 10 cycles, with bead purification after each PCR. Before amplification, cDNA was treated with uracil DNA-glycosylase and purified using the QIAquick PCR purification kit. In the second PCR, Illumina TruSeq-compatible adapters and sample-specific barcodes were added. Library quality and concentration were checked on TapeStation and Qubit, and libraries were pooled at around 5.3 ng each. The pooled libraries were sequenced with 2 x 100 bp reads and custom sequencing primers on an Illumina HiSeq2500 single-index Rapid Run. Per the source publication's procedure: MiGEC version 1.2.6 was used for UMI-based consensus assembly, which corrected PCR and sequencing errors. V(D)J alignment, clonotype assembly and CDR3 extraction were performed with MiXCR version 2.1.1. Gene usage, clonotype sharing and MAIT/NKT TCR abundance were normalised by analysing the top 1000, 10 000 and 20 000 clonotypes per sample. After downsampling to 27 000 UMIs, diversity was calculated as the inverse Simpson index using the vegan R package. Paired Mann-Whitney U tests on discordant twin pairs were used, with Benjamini-Hochberg multiple-testing correction. Each CDR3 protein sequence appears as one entry after TCRdb reprocessed the reads, and no DNA is included. Here the V and J calls rest on TCRdb's processing, not on the authors' analysis. The table held for this sample gives 140,000 to 150,000 distinct CDR3 sequences. 1% to 1.5% of the sample rests with the top ten.

Details on this clonotype: The antigen this receptor binds is unknown.

The rearrangement joined TRBV12-3 or TRBV12-4 to TRBJ2-7; TCRdb indicates TRBD1, and absent DNA this call remains unverified. Sequenced input: blood. The origin of this receptor is a human donor with ulcerative colitis or Crohn's disease, or a healthy co-twin of an affected twin (not recorded which). This receptor carries the CDR3 CASSFQGQQSSYEQYF.